The present TCR beta chain was sequenced within a study of blood T cell repertoires in COVID-19. Whole-study context: COVID-19 samples collected from the United States, Italy and Spain covered acute and convalescent phases. Nucleic acid was either cDNA or gDNA, and it came from T cells, B-cell-depleted T cells, or PBMCs.

As processed by the authors: Amplifying reference gene primers gave estimates of nucleated cell counts. Clones were read by immunoSEQ multiplex PCR, and TCRdb kept only the in-frame ones, dropping some. That table supplies the V and J calls and clone size; D and trimming were determined from the DNA. The sample records around 250,000 clones, around 82% being singletons. The germline CDR1 and CDR2 sequences are LGHDT and YNNKEL (reference sequence). This CDR3 has 14 amino acids. V lost 5 bases and J lost 1, with 11 bases in between. This receptor was taken from a man in his forties with active or convalescent COVID-19. The sequenced sample was peripheral blood. The chain couples TRBV3-1 (or the pseudogene TRBV3-2) to TRBJ1-1; unclear D gene. The CDR3 coding sequence is TGTGCCAGCAGCGTACGCGGCCAGAACACTGAAGCTTTCTTT. This encodes CASSVRGQNTEAFF.